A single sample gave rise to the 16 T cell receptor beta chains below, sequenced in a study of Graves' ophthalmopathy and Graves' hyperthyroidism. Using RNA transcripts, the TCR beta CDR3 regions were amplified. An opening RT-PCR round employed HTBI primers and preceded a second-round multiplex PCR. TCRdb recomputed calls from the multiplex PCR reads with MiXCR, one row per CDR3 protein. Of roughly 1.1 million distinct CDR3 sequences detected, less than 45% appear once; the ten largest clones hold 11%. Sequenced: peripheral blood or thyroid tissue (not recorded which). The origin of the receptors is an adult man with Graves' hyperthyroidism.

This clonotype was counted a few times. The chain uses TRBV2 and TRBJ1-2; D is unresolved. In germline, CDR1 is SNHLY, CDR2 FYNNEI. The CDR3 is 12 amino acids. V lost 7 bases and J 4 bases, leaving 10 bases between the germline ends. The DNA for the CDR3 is TGTGCCAGCAAAGGAGACACCTATGGCTACACCTTC. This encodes CASKGDTYGYTF.

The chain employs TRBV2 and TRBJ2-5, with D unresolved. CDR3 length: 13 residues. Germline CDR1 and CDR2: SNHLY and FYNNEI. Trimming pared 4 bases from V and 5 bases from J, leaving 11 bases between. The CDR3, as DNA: TGTGCCAGCAGTGTAGATAACGGGGAGACCCAGTACTTC. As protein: CASSVDNGETQYF.

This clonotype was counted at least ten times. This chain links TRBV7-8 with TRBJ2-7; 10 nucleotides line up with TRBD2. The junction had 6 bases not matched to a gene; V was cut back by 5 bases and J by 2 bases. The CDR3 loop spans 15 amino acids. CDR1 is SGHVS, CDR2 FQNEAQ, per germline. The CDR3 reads CASSPTSGVPYEQYF. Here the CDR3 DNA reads TGTGCCAGCAGCCCAACTAGCGGGGTCCCCTACGAGCAGTACTTC.

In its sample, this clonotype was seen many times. The CDR3 loop reads CSAVPGWSNEKLFF. The CDR3 region has the DNA TGCAGTGCCGTTCCCGGTTGGTCTAATGAAAAACTGTTTTTT. The rearrangement links TRBV20-1 to TRBJ1-4, with D uncertain. V lost 6 bases and J 3 bases, leaving 14 bases between the germline ends. In germline, CDR1 is DFQATT, CDR2 SNEGSKA (reference sequence). There are 14 residues in the CDR3.

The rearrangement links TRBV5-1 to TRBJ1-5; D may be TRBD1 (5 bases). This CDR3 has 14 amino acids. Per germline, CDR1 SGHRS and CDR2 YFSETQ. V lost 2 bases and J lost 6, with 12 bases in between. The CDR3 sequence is CASSLGDSSQPQHF. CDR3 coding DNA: TGCGCCAGCAGCTTAGGGGATTCAAGTCAGCCCCAGCATTTT.

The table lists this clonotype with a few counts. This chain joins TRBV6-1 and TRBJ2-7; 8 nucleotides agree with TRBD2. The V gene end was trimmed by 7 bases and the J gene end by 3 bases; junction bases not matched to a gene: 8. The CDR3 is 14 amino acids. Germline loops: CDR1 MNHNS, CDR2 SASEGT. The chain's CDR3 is CASNSGGASYEQYF. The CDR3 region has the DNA TGTGCCAGCAACTCGGGAGGGGCAAGCTACGAGCAGTACTTC.

CDR3 DNA: TGTGCCAGCAGTTACGGCGCAAGCTCTGGGGCCAACGTCCTGACTTTC. Translated: CASSYGASSGANVLTF. The chain carries TRBV6-5 and TRBJ2-6; D unclear. Germline values: CDR1 MNHEY, CDR2 SVGAGI. V was shortened by 2 bases and J by 0 bases, with 8 bases between the two germline ends. The CDR3 is 16 amino acids.

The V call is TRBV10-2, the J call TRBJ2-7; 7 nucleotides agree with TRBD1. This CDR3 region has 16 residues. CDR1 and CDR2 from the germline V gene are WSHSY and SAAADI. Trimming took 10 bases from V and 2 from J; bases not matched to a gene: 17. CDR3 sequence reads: CATFRTGARKTYEQYF. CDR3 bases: TGCGCCACCTTCCGCACAGGGGCCCGAAAAACCTACGAGCAGTACTTC.

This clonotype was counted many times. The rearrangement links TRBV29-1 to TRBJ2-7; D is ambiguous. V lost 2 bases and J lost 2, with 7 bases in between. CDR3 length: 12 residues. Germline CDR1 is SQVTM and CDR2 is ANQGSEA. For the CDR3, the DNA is TGCAGCGTTGAAATCTCGGCCTACGAGCAGTACTTC. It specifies CSVEISAYEQYF.

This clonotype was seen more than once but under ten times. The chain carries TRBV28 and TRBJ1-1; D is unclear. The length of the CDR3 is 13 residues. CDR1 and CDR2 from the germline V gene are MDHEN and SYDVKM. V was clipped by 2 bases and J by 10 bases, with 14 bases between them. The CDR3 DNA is TGTGCCAGCAGTTTAACTGCTCCGGGGTTAGCTTTCTTT. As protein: CASSLTAPGLAFF.

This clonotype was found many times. CDR3 nucleotide sequence: TGTGCCAGCAGCTTAAGCCGGCGGAAAAACTATGGCTACACCTTC. This translates into CASSLSRRKNYGYTF. The V and J genes are TRBV7-2 and TRBJ1-2; D unresolved. CDR3 length equals 15 residues. Trimming shortened V by 2 bases and J by 2 bases, and 12 bases separated the two germline ends. Germline-derived CDR1 and CDR2 are SGHTA and FQGNSA.

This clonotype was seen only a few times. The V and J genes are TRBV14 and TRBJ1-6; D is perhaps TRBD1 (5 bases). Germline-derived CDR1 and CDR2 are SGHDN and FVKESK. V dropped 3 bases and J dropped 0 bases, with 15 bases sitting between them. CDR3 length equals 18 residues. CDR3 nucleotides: TGTGCCAGCAGCCACGAGTCGGGGACGAGCTCCTATAATTCACCCCTCCACTTT. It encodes CASSHESGTSSYNSPLHF.

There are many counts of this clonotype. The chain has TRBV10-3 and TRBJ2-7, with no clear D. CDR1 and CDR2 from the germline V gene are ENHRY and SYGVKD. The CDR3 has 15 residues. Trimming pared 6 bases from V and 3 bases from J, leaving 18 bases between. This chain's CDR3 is CAIRTTATLSYEQYF. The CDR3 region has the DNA TGTGCCATCAGGACCACAGCGACACTAAGCTACGAGCAGTACTTC.

The CDR3: CAISGRGKTSLQETQYF. The CDR3 bases are TGTGCCATCAGTGGTCGGGGGAAGACTAGCCTCCAAGAGACCCAGTACTTC. The V gene is TRBV10-3, the J gene TRBJ2-5; 7 bases align to TRBD2. Germline CDR1 reads ENHRY; CDR2 reads SYGVKD. The CDR3 runs to 17 residues. Losses at the gene ends were 4 bases for V and 1 base for J; bases not matched to a gene: 12.

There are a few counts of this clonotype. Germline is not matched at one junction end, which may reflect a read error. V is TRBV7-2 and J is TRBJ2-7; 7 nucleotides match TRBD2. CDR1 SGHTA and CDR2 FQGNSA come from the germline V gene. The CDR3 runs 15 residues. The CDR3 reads CASSPTRDYSYEQYF. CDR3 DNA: TGCGCCAGCAGCCCTACCCGGGACTATTCCTACGAGCAGTACTTC.

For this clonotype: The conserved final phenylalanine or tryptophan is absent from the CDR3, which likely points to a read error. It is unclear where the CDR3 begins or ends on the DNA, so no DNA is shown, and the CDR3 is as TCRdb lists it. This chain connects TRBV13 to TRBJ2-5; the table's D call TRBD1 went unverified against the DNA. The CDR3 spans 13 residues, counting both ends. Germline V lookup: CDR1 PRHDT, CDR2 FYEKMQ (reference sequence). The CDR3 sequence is CASSRGWQGAGNY.